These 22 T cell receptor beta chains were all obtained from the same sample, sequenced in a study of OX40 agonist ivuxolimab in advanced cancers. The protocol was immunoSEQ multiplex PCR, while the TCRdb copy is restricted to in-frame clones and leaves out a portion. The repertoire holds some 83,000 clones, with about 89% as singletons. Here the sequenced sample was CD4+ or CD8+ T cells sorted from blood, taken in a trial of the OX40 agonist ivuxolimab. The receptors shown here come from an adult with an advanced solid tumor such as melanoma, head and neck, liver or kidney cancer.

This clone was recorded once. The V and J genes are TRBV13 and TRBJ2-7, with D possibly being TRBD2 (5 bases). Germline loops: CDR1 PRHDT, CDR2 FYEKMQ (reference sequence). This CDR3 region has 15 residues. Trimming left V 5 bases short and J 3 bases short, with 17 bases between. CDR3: CASSARGSVNYEQYF. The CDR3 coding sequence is TGTGCCAGCAGCGCCCGGGGTAGTGTCAACTACGAGCAGTACTTC.

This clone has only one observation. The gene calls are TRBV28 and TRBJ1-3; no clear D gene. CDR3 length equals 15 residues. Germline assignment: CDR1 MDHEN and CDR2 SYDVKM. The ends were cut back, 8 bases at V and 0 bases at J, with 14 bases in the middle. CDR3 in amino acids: CASRRHTSSGNTIYF. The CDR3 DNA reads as TGTGCCAGCCGTAGACACACGAGCTCTGGAAACACCATATATTTT. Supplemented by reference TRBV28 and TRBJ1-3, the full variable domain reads DVKVTQSSRYLVKRTGEKVFLECVQDMDHENMFWYRQDPGLGLRLIYFSYDVKMKEKGDIPEGYSVSREKKERFSLILESASTNQTSMYLCASRRHTSSGNTIYFGEGSWLTVV.

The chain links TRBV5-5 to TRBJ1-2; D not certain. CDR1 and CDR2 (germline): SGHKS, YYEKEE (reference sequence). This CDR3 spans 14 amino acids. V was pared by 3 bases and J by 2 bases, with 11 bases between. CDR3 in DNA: TGTGCCAGCAGCTCGGTCGGACGGAACTATGGCTACACCTTC. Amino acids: CASSSVGRNYGYTF.

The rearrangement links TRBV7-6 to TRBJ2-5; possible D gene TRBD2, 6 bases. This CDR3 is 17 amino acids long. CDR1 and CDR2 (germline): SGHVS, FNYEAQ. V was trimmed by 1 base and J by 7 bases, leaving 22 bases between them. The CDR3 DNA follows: TGTGCCAGCAGCTTAGGGTCCGGGGGTGGACCTGGCGGGACCCAGTACTTC. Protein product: CASSLGSGGGPGGTQYF.

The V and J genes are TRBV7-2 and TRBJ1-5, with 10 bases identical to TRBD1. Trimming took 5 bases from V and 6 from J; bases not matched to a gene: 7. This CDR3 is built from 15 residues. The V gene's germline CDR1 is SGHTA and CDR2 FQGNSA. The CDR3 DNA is TGTGCCAGCAGCCTTGACAGGGGGCGCATTCAGCCCCAGCATTTT. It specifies CASSLDRGRIQPQHF.

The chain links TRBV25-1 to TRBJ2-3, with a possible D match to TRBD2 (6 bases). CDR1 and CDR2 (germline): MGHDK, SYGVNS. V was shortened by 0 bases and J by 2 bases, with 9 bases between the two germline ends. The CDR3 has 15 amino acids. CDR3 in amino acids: CASSEYAGPTDTQYF. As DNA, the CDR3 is TGTGCCAGCAGTGAATATGCGGGACCCACAGATACGCAGTATTTT.

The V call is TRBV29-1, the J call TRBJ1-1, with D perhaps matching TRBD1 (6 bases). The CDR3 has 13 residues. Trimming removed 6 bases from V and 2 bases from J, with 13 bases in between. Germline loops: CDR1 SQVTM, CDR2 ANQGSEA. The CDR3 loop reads CSVRTVLNTEAFF. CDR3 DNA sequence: TGCAGCGTCCGGACAGTTCTTAACACTGAAGCTTTCTTT. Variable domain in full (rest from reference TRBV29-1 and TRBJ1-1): SAVISQKPSRDICQRGTSLTIQCQVDSQVTMMFWYRQQPGQSLTLIATANQGSEATYESGFVIDKFPISRPNLTFSTLTVSNMSPEDSSIYLCSVRTVLNTEAFFGQGTRLTVV.

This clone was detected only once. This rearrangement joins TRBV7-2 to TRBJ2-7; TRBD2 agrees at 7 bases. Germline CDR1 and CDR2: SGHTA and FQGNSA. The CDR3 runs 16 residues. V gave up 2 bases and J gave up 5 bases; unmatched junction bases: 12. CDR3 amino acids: CASSLYPTSVLNEQYF. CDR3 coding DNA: TGTGCCAGCAGCTTATACCCAACTAGCGTCCTTAACGAGCAGTACTTC. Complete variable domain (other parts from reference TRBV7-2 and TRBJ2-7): GAGVSQSPSNKVTEKGKDVELRCDPISGHTALYWYRQSLGQGLEFLIYFQGNSAPDKSGLPSDRFSAERTGGSVSTLTIQRTQQEDSAVYLCASSLYPTSVLNEQYFGPGTRLTVT.

The CDR3 loop is CASSPRTGYYGYTF. The CDR3 DNA reads TGTGCCAGCAGTCCACGGACAGGGTATTATGGCTACACCTTC. The chain uses TRBV27 and TRBJ1-2; TRBD1 matches 8 bases. V was clipped by 5 bases and J by 5 bases; unmatched bases: 7. Germline CDR1 and CDR2: MNHEY and SMNVEV (reference sequence). This CDR3 has 14 amino acids.

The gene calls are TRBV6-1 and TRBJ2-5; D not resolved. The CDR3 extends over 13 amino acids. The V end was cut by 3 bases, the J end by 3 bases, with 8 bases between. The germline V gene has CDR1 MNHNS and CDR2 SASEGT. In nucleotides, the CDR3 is TGTGCCAGCAGTGAGACTCCTAAAGAGACCCAGTACTTC. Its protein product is CASSETPKETQYF.

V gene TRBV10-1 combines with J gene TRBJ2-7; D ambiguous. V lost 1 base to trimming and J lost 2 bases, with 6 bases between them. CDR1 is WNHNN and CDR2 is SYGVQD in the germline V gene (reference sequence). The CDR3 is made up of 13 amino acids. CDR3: CASSEFDAYEQYF. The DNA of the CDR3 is TGCGCCAGCAGTGAGTTTGACGCCTACGAGCAGTACTTC.

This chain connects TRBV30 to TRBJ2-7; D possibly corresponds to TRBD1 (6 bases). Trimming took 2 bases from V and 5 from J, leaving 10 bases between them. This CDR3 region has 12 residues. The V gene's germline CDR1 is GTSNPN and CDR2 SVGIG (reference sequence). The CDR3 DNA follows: TGTGCCTGGAGTTTGGGGGCCCACGAGCAGTACTTC. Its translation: CAWSLGAHEQYF.

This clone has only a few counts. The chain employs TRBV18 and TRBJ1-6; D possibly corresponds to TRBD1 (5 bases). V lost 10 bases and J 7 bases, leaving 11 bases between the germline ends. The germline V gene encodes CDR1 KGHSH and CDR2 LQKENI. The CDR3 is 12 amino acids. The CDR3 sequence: CATSGGNSPLHF. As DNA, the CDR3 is TGTGCCACCTCGGGGGGGAATTCACCCCTCCACTTT.

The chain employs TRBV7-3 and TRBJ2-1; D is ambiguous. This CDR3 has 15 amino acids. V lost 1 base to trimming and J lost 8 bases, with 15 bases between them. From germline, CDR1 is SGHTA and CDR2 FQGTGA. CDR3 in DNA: TGTGCCAGCAGCTTAAACGGAGCCCTAGGCGATGAGCAGTTCTTC. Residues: CASSLNGALGDEQFF.

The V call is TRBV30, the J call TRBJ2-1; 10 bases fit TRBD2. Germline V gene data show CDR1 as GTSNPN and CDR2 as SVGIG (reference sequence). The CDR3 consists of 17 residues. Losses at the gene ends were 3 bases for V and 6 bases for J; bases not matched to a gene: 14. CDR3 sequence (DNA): TGTGCCTGGAGCCCCCTATATGAGCGGGAGGGCCTCAATGAGCAGTTCTTC. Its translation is CAWSPLYEREGLNEQFF.

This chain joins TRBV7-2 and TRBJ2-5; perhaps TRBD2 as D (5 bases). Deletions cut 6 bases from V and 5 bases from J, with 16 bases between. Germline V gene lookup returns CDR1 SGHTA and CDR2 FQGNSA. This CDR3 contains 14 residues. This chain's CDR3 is CTSSPRGASETQYF. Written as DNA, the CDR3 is TGTACCAGCAGTCCTCGGGGAGCTAGTGAGACCCAGTACTTC.

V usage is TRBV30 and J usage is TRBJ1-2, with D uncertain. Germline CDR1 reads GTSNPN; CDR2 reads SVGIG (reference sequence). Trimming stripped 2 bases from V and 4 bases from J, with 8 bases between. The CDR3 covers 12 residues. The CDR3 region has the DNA TGTGCCTGGAGTACCGGAACCTATGGCTACACCTTC. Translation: CAWSTGTYGYTF.

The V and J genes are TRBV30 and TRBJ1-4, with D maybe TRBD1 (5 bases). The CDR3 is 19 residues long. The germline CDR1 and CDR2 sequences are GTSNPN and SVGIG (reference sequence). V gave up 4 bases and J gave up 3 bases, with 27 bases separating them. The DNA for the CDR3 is TGTGCCTGGAATAGGGGTTCATCCCGACAGCGCGCCTCTAATGAAAAACTGTTTTTT. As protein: CAWNRGSSRQRASNEKLFF.

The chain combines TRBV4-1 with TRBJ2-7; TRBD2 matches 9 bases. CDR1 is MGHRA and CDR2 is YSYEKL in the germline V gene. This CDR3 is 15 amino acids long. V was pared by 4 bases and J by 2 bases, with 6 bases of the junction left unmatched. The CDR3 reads CASSPRGGRAYEQYF. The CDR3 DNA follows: TGCGCCAGCAGCCCCCGGGGCGGGAGGGCCTACGAGCAGTACTTC.

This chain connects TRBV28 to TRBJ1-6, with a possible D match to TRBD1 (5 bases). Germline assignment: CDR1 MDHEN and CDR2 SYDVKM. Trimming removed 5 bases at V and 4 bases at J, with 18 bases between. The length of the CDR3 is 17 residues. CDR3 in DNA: TGTGCCAGCAGTCCCCTTTCCAGACAGTATTATAATTCACCCCTCCACTTT. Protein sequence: CASSPLSRQYYNSPLHF.

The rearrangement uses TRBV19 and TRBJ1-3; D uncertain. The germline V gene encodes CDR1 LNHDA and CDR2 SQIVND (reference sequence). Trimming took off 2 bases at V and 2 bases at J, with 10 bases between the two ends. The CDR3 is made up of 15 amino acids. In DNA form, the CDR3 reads TGTGCCAGTAGTATAAGGACCGAGGCTGGAAACACCATATATTTT. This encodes CASSIRTEAGNTIYF.

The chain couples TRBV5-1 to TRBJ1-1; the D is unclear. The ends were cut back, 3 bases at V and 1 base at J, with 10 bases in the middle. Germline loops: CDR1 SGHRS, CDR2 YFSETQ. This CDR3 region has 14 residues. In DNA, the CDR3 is TGCGCCAGCAGCTACGGACGGGCGAACACTGAAGCTTTCTTT. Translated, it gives CASSYGRANTEAFF.